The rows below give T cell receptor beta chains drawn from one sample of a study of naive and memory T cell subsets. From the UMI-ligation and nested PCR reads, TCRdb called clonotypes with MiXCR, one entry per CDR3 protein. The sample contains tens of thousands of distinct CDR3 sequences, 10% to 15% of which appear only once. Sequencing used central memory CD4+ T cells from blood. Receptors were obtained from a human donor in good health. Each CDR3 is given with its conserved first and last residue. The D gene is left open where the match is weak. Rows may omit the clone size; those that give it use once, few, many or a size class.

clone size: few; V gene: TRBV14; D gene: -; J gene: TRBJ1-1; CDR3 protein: CASSQEPGRVNTEAFF; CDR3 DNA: TGTGCCAGCAGCCAAGAACCGGGACGGGTGAACACTGAAGCTTTCTTT
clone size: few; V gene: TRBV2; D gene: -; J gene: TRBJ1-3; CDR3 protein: CASSVSRGLGNTIYF; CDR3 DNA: TGTGCCAGCAGTGTGAGTCGGGGGCTTGGAAACACCATATATTTT
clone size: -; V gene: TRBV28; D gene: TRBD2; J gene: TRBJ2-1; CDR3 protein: CATWTRYNEQFF; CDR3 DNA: TGTGCCACGTGGACTAGATACAATGAGCAGTTCTTC
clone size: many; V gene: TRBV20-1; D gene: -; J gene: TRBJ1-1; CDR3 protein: CSATPFRDTEAFF; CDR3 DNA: TGCAGTGCTACCCCGTTCCGGGACACTGAAGCTTTCTTT
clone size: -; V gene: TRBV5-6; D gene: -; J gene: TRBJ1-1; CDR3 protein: CASSLVTLWSRRADTEAFF; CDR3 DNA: TGTGCCAGCAGCTTGGTAACCCTATGGTCGCGTAGGGCGGACACTGAAGCTTTCTTT
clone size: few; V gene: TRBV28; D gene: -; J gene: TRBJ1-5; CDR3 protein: CASSPGERQPQHF; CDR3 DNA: TGTGCCAGCAGCCCAGGGGAGAGGCAGCCCCAGCATTTT
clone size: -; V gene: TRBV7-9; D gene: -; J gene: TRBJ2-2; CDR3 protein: CASSSGWTGELFF; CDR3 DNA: TGTGCCAGCAGCTCGGGGTGGACCGGGGAGCTGTTTTTT
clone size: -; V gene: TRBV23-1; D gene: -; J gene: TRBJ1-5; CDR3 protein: CASSPNRKGSPFNQPQHF; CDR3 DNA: TGCGCCAGCAGTCCCAACCGAAAGGGATCACCATTCAATCAGCCCCAGCATTTT
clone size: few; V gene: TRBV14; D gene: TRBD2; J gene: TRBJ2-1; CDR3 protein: CASSYIAGIYNEQFF; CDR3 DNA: TGTGCCAGCAGCTACATAGCGGGAATCTACAATGAGCAGTTCTTC
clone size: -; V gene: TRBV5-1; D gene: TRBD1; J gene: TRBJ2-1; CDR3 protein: CASSLSPLTGGTYNEQFF; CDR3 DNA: TGCGCCAGCAGCTTGTCCCCCCTGACAGGGGGCACCTACAATGAGCAGTTCTTC
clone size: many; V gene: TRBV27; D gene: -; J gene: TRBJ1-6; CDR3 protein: CASRLEGPGNSPLHF; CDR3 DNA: TGTGCCAGCAGGCTAGAGGGCCCAGGAAATTCACCCCTCCACTTT
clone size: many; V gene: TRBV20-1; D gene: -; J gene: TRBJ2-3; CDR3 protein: CSAIPTVLSTDTQYF; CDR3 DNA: TGCAGTGCTATCCCGACAGTCCTTAGCACAGATACGCAGTATTTT
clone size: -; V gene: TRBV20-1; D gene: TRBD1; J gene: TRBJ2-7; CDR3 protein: CSARRDRAPEQYF; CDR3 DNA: TGCAGTGCCCGCCGGGACAGGGCACCCGAGCAGTACTTC
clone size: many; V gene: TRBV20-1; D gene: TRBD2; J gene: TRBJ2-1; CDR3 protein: CSAPGLAYNEQFF; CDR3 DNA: TGCAGTGCCCCGGGACTAGCCTACAATGAGCAGTTCTTC
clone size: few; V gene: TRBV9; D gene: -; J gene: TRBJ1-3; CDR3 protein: CASSVDSGRSGNTIYF; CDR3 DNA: TGTGCCAGCAGCGTAGACTCAGGGAGGTCTGGAAACACCATATATTTT
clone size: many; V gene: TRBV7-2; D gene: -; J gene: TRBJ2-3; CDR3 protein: CASSSGESTDTQYF; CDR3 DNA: TGTGCCAGCAGCTCAGGGGAGTCCACAGATACGCAGTATTTT
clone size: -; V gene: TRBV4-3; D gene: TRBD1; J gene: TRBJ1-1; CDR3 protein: CASSQDRDRGAAFF; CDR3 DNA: TGCGCCAGCAGCCAAGATAGGGACAGGGGCGCGGCTTTCTTT
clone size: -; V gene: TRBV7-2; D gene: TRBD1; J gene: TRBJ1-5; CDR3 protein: CASSYRGEQPQHF; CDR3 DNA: TGTGCCAGCAGCTACAGGGGTGAGCAGCCCCAGCATTTT
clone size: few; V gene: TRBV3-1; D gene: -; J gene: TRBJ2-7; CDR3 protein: CASSQVGLFYEQYF; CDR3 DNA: TGTGCCAGCAGCCAAGTTGGGCTCTTTTACGAGCAGTACTTC
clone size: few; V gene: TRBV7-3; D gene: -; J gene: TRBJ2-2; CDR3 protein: CASSLVAKMNTGELFF; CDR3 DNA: TGTGCCAGCAGCCTAGTAGCGAAGATGAACACCGGGGAGCTGTTTTTT
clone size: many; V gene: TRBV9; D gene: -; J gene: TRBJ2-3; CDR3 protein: CASSVEADTQYF; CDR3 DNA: TGTGCCAGCAGCGTAGAAGCAGATACGCAGTATTTT
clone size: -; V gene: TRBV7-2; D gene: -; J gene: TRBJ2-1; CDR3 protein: CASRGGRAEQFF; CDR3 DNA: TGTGCCAGTAGGGGGGGGCGGGCTGAGCAGTTCTTC
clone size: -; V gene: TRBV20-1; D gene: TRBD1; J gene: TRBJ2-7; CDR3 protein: CSFAGQETYEQYF; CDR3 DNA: TGCAGCTTTGCCGGACAGGAGACCTACGAGCAGTACTTC
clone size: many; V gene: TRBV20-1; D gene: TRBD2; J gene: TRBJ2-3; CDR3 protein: CSATPSGDYTDTQYF; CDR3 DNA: TGCAGTGCTACCCCGAGCGGGGACTACACAGATACGCAGTATTTT
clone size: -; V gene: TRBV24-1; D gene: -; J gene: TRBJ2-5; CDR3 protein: CATSGIRGQYQETQYF; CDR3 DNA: TGTGCCACCAGTGGGATCCGAGGACAGTACCAAGAGACCCAGTACTTC
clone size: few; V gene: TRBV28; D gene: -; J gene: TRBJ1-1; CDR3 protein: CASRNTEAFF; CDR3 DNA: TGTGCTAGTAGGAACACTGAAGCTTTCTTT
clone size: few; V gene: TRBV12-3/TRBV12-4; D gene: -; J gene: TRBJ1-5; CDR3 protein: CASSLTGTGNQPQHF; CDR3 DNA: TGTGCCAGCAGTCTAACCGGGACGGGGAATCAGCCCCAGCATTTT
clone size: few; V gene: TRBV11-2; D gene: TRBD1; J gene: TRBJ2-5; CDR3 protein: CASRPVRGRSETQYF; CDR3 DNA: TGTGCCAGCAGACCTGTCAGGGGGCGATCAGAGACCCAGTACTTC
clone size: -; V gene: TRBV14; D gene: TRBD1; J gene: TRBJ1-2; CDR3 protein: CASSQARGRGGYTF; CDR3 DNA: TGTGCCAGCAGCCAAGCCAGGGGGCGTGGTGGCTACACCTTC
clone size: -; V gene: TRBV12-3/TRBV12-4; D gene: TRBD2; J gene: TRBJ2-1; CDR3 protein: CASRGLAGDEQFF; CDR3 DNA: TGTGCCAGCAGGGGACTAGCGGGAGACGAGCAGTTCTTC
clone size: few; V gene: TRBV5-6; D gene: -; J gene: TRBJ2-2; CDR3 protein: CASSSGSYLGELFF; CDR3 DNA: TGTGCCAGCAGCTCCGGGAGTTACCTCGGGGAGCTGTTTTTT
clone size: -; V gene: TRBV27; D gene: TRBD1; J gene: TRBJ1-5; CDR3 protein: CASSQTGGVMGVPQHF; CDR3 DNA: TGTGCCAGCAGTCAGACAGGGGGCGTCATGGGTGTGCCCCAGCATTTT
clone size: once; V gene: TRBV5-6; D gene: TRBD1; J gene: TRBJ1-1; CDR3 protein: CASSLGTGSNTEAFF; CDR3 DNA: TGTGCCAGCAGCTTAGGGACAGGGTCGAACACTGAAGCTTTCTTT
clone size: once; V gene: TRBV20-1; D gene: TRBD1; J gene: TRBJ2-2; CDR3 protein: CSARQGLNTGELFF; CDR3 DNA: TGCAGTGCCAGACAGGGGCTGAACACCGGGGAGCTGTTTTTT
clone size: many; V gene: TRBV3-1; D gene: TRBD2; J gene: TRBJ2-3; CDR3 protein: CASSQVRLAGTTDTQYF; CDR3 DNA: TGTGCCAGCAGCCAAGTTCGACTAGCGGGAACGACAGATACGCAGTATTTT
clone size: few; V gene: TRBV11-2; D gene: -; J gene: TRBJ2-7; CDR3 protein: CASSQQLAAQDDF; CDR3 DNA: TGTGCCAGCAGCCAGCAGCTGGCCGCCCAGGATGACTTC
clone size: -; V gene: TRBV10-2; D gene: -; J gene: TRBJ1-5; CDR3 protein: CASSEWQSNQPQHF; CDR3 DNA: TGCGCCAGCAGTGAATGGCAGAGCAATCAGCCCCAGCATTTT
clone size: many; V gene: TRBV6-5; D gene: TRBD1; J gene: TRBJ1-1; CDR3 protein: CASSYRGTGLNTEAFF; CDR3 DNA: TGTGCCAGCAGTTACAGGGGGACAGGATTGAACACTGAAGCTTTCTTT
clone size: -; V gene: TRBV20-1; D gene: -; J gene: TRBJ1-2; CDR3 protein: CSARSGTSGYTF; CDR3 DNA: TGCAGTGCTAGGAGCGGGACCTCTGGCTACACCTTC
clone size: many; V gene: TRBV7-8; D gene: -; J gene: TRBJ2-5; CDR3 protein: CASSLGQLTVKETQYF; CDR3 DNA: TGTGCCAGCAGCTTAGGTCAACTGACTGTAAAAGAGACCCAGTACTTC
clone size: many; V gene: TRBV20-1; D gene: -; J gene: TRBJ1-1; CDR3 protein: CSASRGKNTEAFF; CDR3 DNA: TGCAGTGCTAGCAGGGGAAAGAACACTGAAGCTTTCTTT
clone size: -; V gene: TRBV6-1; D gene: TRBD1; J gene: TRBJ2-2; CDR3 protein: CASSPTGATTGELFF; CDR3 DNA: TGTGCCAGCAGCCCCACAGGGGCGACCACCGGGGAGCTGTTTTTT
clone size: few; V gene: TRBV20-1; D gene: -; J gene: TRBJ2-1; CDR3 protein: CSARGAWGSSSYNEQFF; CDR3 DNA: TGCAGTGCTAGAGGCGCTTGGGGTTCTAGCTCCTACAATGAGCAGTTCTTC